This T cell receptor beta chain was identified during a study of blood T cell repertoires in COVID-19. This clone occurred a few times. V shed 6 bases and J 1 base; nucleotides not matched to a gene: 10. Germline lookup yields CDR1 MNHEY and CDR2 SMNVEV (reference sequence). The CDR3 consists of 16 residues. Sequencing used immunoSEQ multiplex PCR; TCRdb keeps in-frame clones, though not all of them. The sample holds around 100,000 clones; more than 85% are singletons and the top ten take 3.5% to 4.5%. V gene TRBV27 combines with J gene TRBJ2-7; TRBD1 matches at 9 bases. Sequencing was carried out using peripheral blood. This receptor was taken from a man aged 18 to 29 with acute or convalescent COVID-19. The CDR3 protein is CASRIKSGQGSYEQYF. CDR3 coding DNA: TGTGCCAGCAGGATAAAATCGGGACAGGGATCCTACGAGCAGTACTTC.